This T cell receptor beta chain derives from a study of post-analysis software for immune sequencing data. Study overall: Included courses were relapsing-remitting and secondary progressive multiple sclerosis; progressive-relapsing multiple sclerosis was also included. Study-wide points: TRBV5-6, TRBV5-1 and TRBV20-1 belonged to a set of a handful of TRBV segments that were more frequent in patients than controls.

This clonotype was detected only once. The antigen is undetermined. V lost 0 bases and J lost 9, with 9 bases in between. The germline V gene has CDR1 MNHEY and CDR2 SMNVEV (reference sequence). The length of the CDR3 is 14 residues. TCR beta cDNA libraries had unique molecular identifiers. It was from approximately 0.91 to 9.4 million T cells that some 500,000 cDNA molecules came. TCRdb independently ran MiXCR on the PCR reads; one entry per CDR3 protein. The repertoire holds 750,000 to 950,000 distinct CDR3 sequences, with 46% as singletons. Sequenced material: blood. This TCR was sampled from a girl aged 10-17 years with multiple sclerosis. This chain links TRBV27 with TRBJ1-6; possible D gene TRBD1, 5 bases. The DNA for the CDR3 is TGTGCCAGCAGTTTATCAGGGGCCATTTCACCCCTCCACTTT. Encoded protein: CASSLSGAISPLHF.